The entry below describes one T cell receptor (beta chain). Random hexamers primed reverse transcription of about 0.45 to 1 ug RNA. Each CDR3 protein is one row after TCRdb ran MiXCR on the immunoSEQ multiplex PCR reads. The sample holds about 180,000 distinct CDR3 sequences, roughly 94% seen once. These data are taken from a study of CD8 T cells in Susac syndrome. In the study overall: Patients with Susac syndrome were, at the time of blood collection, therapy-naive, maintained on corticosteroids, or maintained on intravenous immunoglobulin alone.

From blood CD8+ and CD4+ T cells, TCR beta sequences were generated. Under recently defined diagnostic criteria, the patients with Susac syndrome qualified as having definite or probable disease. The germline V gene has CDR1 SGHRS and CDR2 YFSETQ. This CDR3 comprises 15 residues. V was trimmed by 4 bases and J by 3 bases, leaving 17 bases between them. This clonotype was obtained from a human donor with Susac syndrome. The gene calls are TRBV5-1 and TRBJ2-7, with a weak D call TRBD1 (6 bases). The sample was CD4+ T cells from PBMCs. The CDR3 reads CASSVNPGQNYEQYF. In DNA form, the CDR3 reads TGCGCCAGCAGCGTGAACCCGGGACAAAACTACGAGCAGTACTTC.